The rows below give T cell receptor beta chains drawn from one sample of a study of T cell repertoires in cytomegalovirus infection. A single record per CDR3 protein comes from TCRdb applying MiXCR to the reads. The sample comprises 150,000 to 200,000 distinct CDR3 sequences, 13% to 15% of which are singletons, and roughly a quarter rests with the top ten. The specimen sequenced was PBMCs. All receptors derive from a human donor in good health (CMV status not recorded). Some clones in this sample may be carry-over from other donors' samples. CDR3s include the opening cysteine and the closing phenylalanine or tryptophan. Fields, in order: J gene, D gene, V gene, clone size, CDR3 DNA, CDR3 protein. The D gene is left open where the match is weak. Size tells how often a clone was seen (once, few, many) or the class of an expanded clone, and some rows leave it out.

>TRBJ2-7|.|TRBV12-5|few
TGTGCTAGTGGTATACTAGGAGAGGGAGAATACGAGCAGTACTTC
CASGILGEGEYEQYF
>TRBJ1-2|.|TRBV6-6|.
TGTGCCAGCAGCCCCACAGAGCTGGGGTGGGGCTACACCTTC
CASSPTELGWGYTF
>TRBJ1-1|.|TRBV4-2|.
TGTGCCAGCAGCCCATCCGACGGAGCGAACACTGAAGCTTTCTTT
CASSPSDGANTEAFF
>TRBJ1-1|TRBD1|TRBV12-3/TRBV12-4|many
TGTGCCAGCACCCGGACAGGGAGTCGGGTGAACACTGAAGCTTTCTTT
CASTRTGSRVNTEAFF
>TRBJ2-7|.|TRBV25-1|.
TGTGCCAGCAGTACCCTAGGGGGGGGCTACGAGCAGTACTTC
CASSTLGGGYEQYF
>TRBJ2-2|.|TRBV4-3|few
TGCGCCAGCAGCCAAGGTCGGGTTTCCGGGGAGCTGTTTTTT
CASSQGRVSGELFF
>TRBJ2-3|.|TRBV20-1|few
TGCAGTGCCCTTCCCGGGGACCCAGATACGCAGTATTTT
CSALPGDPDTQYF
>TRBJ2-1|.|TRBV28|many
TGTGCCAGCAGTTTAAGTCCGGGACGAAGCTCTAGAGGGAGTGAGCAGTTCTTC
CASSLSPGRSSRGSEQFF
>TRBJ2-7|.|TRBV5-4|many
TGTGCCAGCAGTTCGGGAAGGGCCTCCGAGCAGTACTTC
CASSSGRASEQYF
>TRBJ2-7|.|TRBV7-2|many
TGTGCCAGCAGCTCTATAGCGGCCCCTAGCTCCTACGAGCAGTACTTC
CASSSIAAPSSYEQYF
>TRBJ1-6|.|TRBV20-1|few
TGCAGTGCCGGGGCTCCCCTCCACTTT
CSAGAPLHF
>TRBJ1-1|.|TRBV5-1|few
TGCGCCAGCAGAGTGACAAGCAACACTGAAGCTTTCTTT
CASRVTSNTEAFF
>TRBJ2-7|.|TRBV28|few
TGTGCCAGCAGTTTAGATGGACAGATCCGGACGCAGTACTTC
CASSLDGQIRTQYF
>TRBJ1-1|.|TRBV7-2|.
TGTGCCAGCAGCAAGGACATTCAAGCTTTCTTT
CASSKDIQAFF
>TRBJ1-2|.|TRBV7-3|many
TGTGCCAGCAGCTTTAGAGCCTATGGCTACACCTTC
CASSFRAYGYTF
>TRBJ1-2|TRBD1|TRBV28|few
TGTGCCAGCAGACCCGGACAGGGCCTCTATGGCTACACCTTC
CASRPGQGLYGYTF
>TRBJ2-1|TRBD2|TRBV7-9|few
TGTGCCAGCAGCTCCCCGGGGGGCTCCTACAATGAGCAGTTCTTC
CASSSPGGSYNEQFF
>TRBJ2-3|TRBD1|TRBV14|.
TGTGCCAGCAGCCCCCTCCCCCGGACAGGCCACTATACGCAGTATTTT
CASSPLPRTGHYTQYF
>TRBJ2-1|TRBD2|TRBV15|.
TGTGCCACCAGCAGCCTAAGACTAGCGGGGGGGAACAATGAGCAGTTCTTC
CATSSLRLAGGNNEQFF
>TRBJ2-1|.|TRBV7-2|few
TGTGCCAGCAGCTTAGCCGGGACAGAGCAGTTCTTC
CASSLAGTEQFF
>TRBJ2-7|.|TRBV7-2|.
TGTGCCAGCAGCTTTGCACAGGGCTACGAGCAGTACTTC
CASSFAQGYEQYF
>TRBJ1-5|.|TRBV28|many
TGTGCCAGCAGATCACAGGGATCTCGCAATCAGCCCCAGCATTTT
CASRSQGSRNQPQHF
>TRBJ2-4|.|TRBV7-3|.
TGTGCCAGCAGCTTAAGGGAGACTAAAAACATTCAGTACTTC
CASSLRETKNIQYF
>TRBJ1-1|.|TRBV29-1|.
TGCAGCGTTTGGAGGACTGAAGCTTTCTTT
CSVWRTEAFF
>TRBJ2-2|.|TRBV7-6|many
TGTGCCAGCAGCCCGGAGCGCACCGGGGAGCTGTTTTTT
CASSPERTGELFF
>TRBJ1-1|TRBD1|TRBV28|.
TGTGCCAGCAGAACTGGTGGGACAGTCACTGAAGCTTTCTTT
CASRTGGTVTEAFF
>TRBJ1-1|.|TRBV29-1|.
TGCAGCGTCATTCCCCGGGGGACTGAAGCTTTCTTT
CSVIPRGTEAFF
>TRBJ2-2|.|TRBV5-1|.
TGCGCCAGCAGCGGACACCGGAACACCGGGGAGCTGTTTTTT
CASSGHRNTGELFF
>TRBJ2-7|.|TRBV6-6|many
TGTGCCAGCAGTCCTCAGGTCTCCTACGAGCAGTACTTC
CASSPQVSYEQYF
>TRBJ2-5|.|TRBV7-9|many
TGTGCCAGCAGCTTAGCGGTGGACAGTGGGGGAGAGACCCAGTACTTC
CASSLAVDSGGETQYF
>TRBJ2-1|TRBD2|TRBV6-2/TRBV6-3|.
TGTGCCAGCAGTCAAAGCGGGGCCTTCTACAATGAGCAGTTCTTC
CASSQSGAFYNEQFF
>TRBJ2-7|.|TRBV28|few
TGTGCCAGCAGTTTCGGCGATCTTTACGAGCAGTACTTC
CASSFGDLYEQYF
>TRBJ1-2|.|TRBV20-1|.
TGCAGTGCTGTCCCGGGAGCGACCTATGGCTACACCTTC
CSAVPGATYGYTF
>TRBJ1-6|.|TRBV2|many
TGTGCCAGCAGTGTCCAAGGGAAGGGGGGGCGAAATTCACCCCTCCACTTT
CASSVQGKGGRNSPLHF
>TRBJ1-1|.|TRBV29-1|few
TGCAGCGTTGATACAGCGAACACTGAAGCTTTCTTT
CSVDTANTEAFF
>TRBJ2-3|TRBD2|TRBV7-3|.
TGTGCCAGCAGCTTATCCCCTAGCGGGGGGGTAGATACGCAGTATTTT
CASSLSPSGGVDTQYF
>TRBJ1-2|.|TRBV7-2|many
TGTGCCAGCAGCTTAGCCCGGACGGGCTCCGGCTACACCTTC
CASSLARTGSGYTF
>TRBJ2-7|.|TRBV11-2|.
TGTGCCAGCAGCTTAAATGTAATCAACGAGCAGTACTTC
CASSLNVINEQYF
>TRBJ2-3|.|TRBV5-6|many
TGTGCCAGCAGCTTCCCGGGAACCGTCGGAGATACGCAGTATTTT
CASSFPGTVGDTQYF
>TRBJ1-1|.|TRBV7-8|many
TGTGCCAGCAGCTCAGCAGGGGTTATGGTCACTGAAGCTTTCTTT
CASSSAGVMVTEAFF
>TRBJ2-7|.|TRBV29-1|.
TGCAGCGTTGAAGATACGGGGACCCGGCCCTACGAGCAGTACTTC
CSVEDTGTRPYEQYF
>TRBJ1-2|TRBD1|TRBV29-1|few
TGCAGCGTTAGCAGGGGGCGAGATGGCTACACCTTC
CSVSRGRDGYTF
>TRBJ2-1|.|TRBV19|few
TGTGCCAGTACTAACCCCCTAGCGAGCTCCTACAATGAGCAGTTCTTC
CASTNPLASSYNEQFF
>TRBJ1-5|TRBD1|TRBV28|few
TGTGCCAGCCAGGACAGGGCGGCCAATCAGCCCCAGCATTTT
CASQDRAANQPQHF